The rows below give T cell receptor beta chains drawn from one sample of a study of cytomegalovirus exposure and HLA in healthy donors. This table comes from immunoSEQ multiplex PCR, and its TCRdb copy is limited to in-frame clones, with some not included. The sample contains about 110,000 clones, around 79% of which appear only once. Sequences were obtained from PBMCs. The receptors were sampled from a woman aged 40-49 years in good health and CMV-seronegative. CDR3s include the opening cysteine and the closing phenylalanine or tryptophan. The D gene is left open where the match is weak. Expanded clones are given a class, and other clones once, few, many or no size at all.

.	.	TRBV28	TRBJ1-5	TGTGCCAGCTCCAAACGGGACACCCCAGTCCAGCCCCAGCATTTT	CASSKRDTPVQPQHF
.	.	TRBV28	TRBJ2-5	TGTGCCAGCAGTTCAAAGGGGGTGGGCGGAGAGACCCAGTACTTC	CASSSKGVGGETQYF
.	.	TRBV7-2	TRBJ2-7	TGTGCCAGCAGCTTAGAACCGACAGTGGCCTACGAGCAGTACTTC	CASSLEPTVAYEQYF
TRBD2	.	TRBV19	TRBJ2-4	TGTGCCACTCGACTAGCGGGGGGCGAAAACATTCAGTACTTC	CATRLAGGENIQYF
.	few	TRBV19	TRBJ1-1	TGTGCCAGTAGCTCAGGGGAGCGGACTGAAGCTTTCTTT	CASSSGERTEAFF
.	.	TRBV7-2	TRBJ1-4	TGTGCCAGCAGCTTAGAGGGACAACCGAATGAAAAACTGTTTTTT	CASSLEGQPNEKLFF
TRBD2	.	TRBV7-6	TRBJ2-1	TGTGCCAGCAGCTTGAGACTAGCGGGCGATGAGCAGTTCTTC	CASSLRLAGDEQFF
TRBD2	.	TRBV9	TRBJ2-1	TGTGCCAGCAGCGTAGAAGCGGGAGGCCCCCTGAGGGACAATGAGCAGTTCTTC	CASSVEAGGPLRDNEQFF
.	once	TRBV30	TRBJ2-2	TGTGCCTCGCCGGAAGGGGGAACCGGGGAGCTGTTTTTT	CASPEGGTGELFF
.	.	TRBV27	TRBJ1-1	TGTGCCAGCAGGGTGGGAGGGGCTGGGGCAGCTTTCTTT	CASRVGGAGAAFF
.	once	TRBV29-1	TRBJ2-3	TGCAGCGCTGGAGCCGGGATCACAGATACGCAGTATTTT	CSAGAGITDTQYF
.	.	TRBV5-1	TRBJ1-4	TGCGCCAGCAGCTTGGGCGGGGGTTCCGGGTTTCGGGAAAAACTGTTTTTT	CASSLGGGSGFREKLFF
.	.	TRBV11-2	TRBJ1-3	TGTGCCAGCAGCTTCTGGGGCCTCTCTGGAAACACCATATATTTT	CASSFWGLSGNTIYF
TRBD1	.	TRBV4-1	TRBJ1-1	TGCGCCAGCAGACAAGGGGACAGACCGAACACTGAAGCTTTCTTT	CASRQGDRPNTEAFF